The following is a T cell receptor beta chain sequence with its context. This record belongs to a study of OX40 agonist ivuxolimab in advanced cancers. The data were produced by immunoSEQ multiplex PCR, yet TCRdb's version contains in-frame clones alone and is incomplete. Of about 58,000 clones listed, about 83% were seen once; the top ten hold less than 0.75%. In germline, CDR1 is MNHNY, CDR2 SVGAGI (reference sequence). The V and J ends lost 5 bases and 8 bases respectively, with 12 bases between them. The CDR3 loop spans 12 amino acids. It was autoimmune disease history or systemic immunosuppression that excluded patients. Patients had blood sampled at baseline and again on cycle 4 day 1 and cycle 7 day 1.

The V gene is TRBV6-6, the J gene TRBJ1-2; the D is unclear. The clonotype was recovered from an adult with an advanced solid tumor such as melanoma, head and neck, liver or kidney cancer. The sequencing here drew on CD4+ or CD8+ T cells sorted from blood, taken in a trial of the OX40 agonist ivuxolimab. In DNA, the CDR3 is TGTGCCAGCAGTCACGACGTCGGGGGCTACACCTTC. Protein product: CASSHDVGGYTF.